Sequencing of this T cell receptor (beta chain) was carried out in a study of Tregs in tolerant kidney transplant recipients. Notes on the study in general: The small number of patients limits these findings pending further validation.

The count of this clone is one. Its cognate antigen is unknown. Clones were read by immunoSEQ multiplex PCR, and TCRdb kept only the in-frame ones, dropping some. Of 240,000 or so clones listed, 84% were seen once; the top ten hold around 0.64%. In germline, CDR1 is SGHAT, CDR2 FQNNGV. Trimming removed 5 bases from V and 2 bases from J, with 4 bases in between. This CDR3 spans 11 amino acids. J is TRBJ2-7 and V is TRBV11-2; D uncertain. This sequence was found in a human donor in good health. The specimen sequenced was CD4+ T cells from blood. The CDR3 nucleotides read TGTGCCAGCAGCCCCGCCTACGAGCAGTACTTC. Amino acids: CASSPAYEQYF.